Listed here are 22 T cell receptor beta chains from one sample, sequenced in a study of identical twins. TCRdb re-called the 5' RACE reads with MiXCR, one entry per CDR3 protein. The sample includes about 330,000 distinct CDR3 sequences, 9% to 15% of them seen just once. The sample was also linked to a second study, of yellow fever vaccine responses in identical twins.

The sequenced sample consisted of CD8+ T cells sorted from blood. Receptors originate from a woman in her late teens or twenties in good health.

The chain uses TRBV7-9 and TRBJ2-7, with a tentative D call TRBD1 (6 bases). CDR1 SEHNR and CDR2 FQNEAQ come from the germline V gene (reference sequence). The CDR3 loop spans 15 amino acids. The ends were cut back, 4 bases at V and 4 bases at J, with 17 bases in the middle. CDR3 sequence (DNA): TGTGCCAGCAGCTCGGTTAGGGGGAGTCGGTACGAGCAGTACTTC. Translating it yields CASSSVRGSRYEQYF.

This clonotype was found many times. The gene calls are TRBV12-3 or TRBV12-4 and TRBJ1-1; 8 nucleotides align to TRBD1. V lost 3 bases to trimming and J lost 0 bases; unmatched junction nucleotides: 9. The length of the CDR3 is 17 residues. The CDR3 reads CASSLDDRGEVNTEAFF. The CDR3 nucleotides read TGTGCCAGCAGTTTGGACGACAGGGGCGAGGTGAACACTGAAGCTTTCTTT.

The chain is built from TRBV13 and TRBJ2-7, with TRBD1 matching over 9 bases. Germline CDR1 reads PRHDT; CDR2 reads FYEKMQ (reference sequence). The CDR3 is made up of 15 amino acids. After removal of 0 bases from V and 5 bases from J, the junction contained 5 bases not matched to a gene. The CDR3 DNA sequence: TGTGCCAGCAGCTTAGGACAGGGGGCTGGTGACGAGCAGTACGTC. As protein: CASSLGQGAGDEQYV.

Written as DNA, the CDR3 is TGTGCCAGCAGTGAAGGGAACGGGAGGTCTGACACGCAGTATTTT. This codes for CASSEGNGRSDTQYF. The V call is TRBV2, the J call TRBJ2-3; 7 bases agree with TRBD2. Trimming at V came to 1 base and at J to 9 bases, leaving 10 bases not matched to a gene. The CDR3 length is 15 residues. CDR1 and CDR2 from the germline V gene are SNHLY and FYNNEI.

This clonotype was seen only a few times. V gene TRBV4-1 combines with J gene TRBJ1-1, with no clear D. Germline CDR1 is MGHRA and CDR2 is YSYEKL. The V gene lost 4 bases and the J gene lost 2 bases, with 14 bases spanning the gap. This CDR3 spans 15 amino acids. CDR3 sequence (DNA): TGCGCCAGCAGCCCACAATCGGTAGCAAACACTGAAGCTTTCTTT. As protein: CASSPQSVANTEAFF.

This clonotype has only a few counts. The rearrangement joins TRBV7-6 to TRBJ2-1; 8 nucleotides agree with TRBD1. The CDR3 has 18 residues. V gave up 4 bases and J gave up 1 base; unmatched junction bases: 12. CDR1 and CDR2 (germline): SGHVS, FNYEAQ. The CDR3 DNA reads TGTGCCAGCAGCTACACCCTTGGGGGGACAGGATCCTACAATGAGCAGTTCTTC. Translated: CASSYTLGGTGSYNEQFF.

This clonotype occurred many times. The chain couples TRBV5-5 to TRBJ1-4; a weak D match, TRBD1 (5 bases). The CDR3 covers 16 residues. The V and J ends lost 4 bases and 3 bases respectively, with 16 bases between them. Germline loops: CDR1 SGHKS, CDR2 YYEKEE (reference sequence). The DNA of the CDR3 is TGTGCCAGCAGCACCTATACAGGCGCAGCTAATGAAAAACTGTTTTTT. Amino acid sequence: CASSTYTGAANEKLFF.

This clonotype has a handful of counts. This sequence joins TRBV20-1 and TRBJ1-6, with a possible D match to TRBD1 (5 bases). The CDR3 runs to 13 residues. Germline V CDR1 and CDR2: DFQATT, SNEGSKA (reference sequence). Trimming shortened V by 4 bases and J by 17 bases, and 21 bases separated the two germline ends. CDR3 sequence reads: CSATPDGDGLVHF. The CDR3 nucleotides are TGCAGTGCTACCCCAGACGGGGACGGTCTGGTCCACTTT.

The gene calls are TRBV6-2 or TRBV6-3 and TRBJ2-2; D gene ambiguous. This CDR3 has 15 residues. The V end lost 3 bases, the J end lost 4 bases, and 12 bases lay between the germline ends. From germline, CDR1 is MNHEY and CDR2 SVGEGT. The CDR3 DNA reads TGTGCCAGCAGTTATTCCCCCGCCGGCACCGGGGAGCTGTTTTTT. This codes for CASSYSPAGTGELFF.

The V call is TRBV6-1, the J call TRBJ2-2; 9 nucleotides line up with TRBD2. The CDR3 extends over 15 amino acids. V gave up 6 bases and J gave up 6 bases; unmatched junction bases: 8. Germline lookup yields CDR1 MNHNS and CDR2 SASEGT. The CDR3 spells CASSNSGGSAGELFF. CDR3 in DNA: TGTGCCAGCAGCAATAGCGGGGGAAGTGCCGGGGAGCTGTTTTTT.

The chain links TRBV3-1 to TRBJ2-5; TRBD2 matches at 11 bases. Germline assignment: CDR1 LGHDT and CDR2 YNNKEL (reference sequence). This CDR3 is built from 16 residues. J lost 1 base, V lost 2 bases, and 3 bases had no gene match. The chain's CDR3 is CASSQPLAGVQETQYF. In DNA, the CDR3 is TGTGCCAGCAGCCAACCACTAGCGGGGGTCCAAGAGACCCAGTACTTC.

A few counts support this clonotype. The chain carries TRBV11-2 and TRBJ2-1; 14 bases line up with TRBD2. The CDR3 contains 16 residues. V gave up 6 bases and J gave up 6 bases; unmatched junction bases: 7. Germline CDR1 and CDR2: SGHAT and FQNNGV. In DNA form, the CDR3 reads TGTGCCAGCAGACCTCCGGGACTAGCGGGAGCCAATGAGCAGTTCTTC. Its translation: CASRPPGLAGANEQFF. Variable domain in full (rest from reference TRBV11-2 and TRBJ2-1): EAGVAQSPRYKIIEKRQSVAFWCNPISGHATLYWYQQILGQGPKLLIQFQNNGVVDDSQLPKDRFSAERLKGVDSTLKIQPAKLEDSAVYLCASRPPGLAGANEQFFGPGTRLTVL.

The table lists this clonotype with a few counts. The chain employs TRBV7-9 and TRBJ2-7; 8 nucleotides line up with TRBD2. The CDR3 runs to 15 residues. V was pared by 4 bases and J by 0 bases, with 5 bases of the junction left unmatched. Germline CDR1 and CDR2: SEHNR and FQNEAQ (reference sequence). CDR3 DNA: TGTGCCAGCAGCTCCAGCGGGAGCACCTCCTACGAGCAGTACTTC. This codes for CASSSSGSTSYEQYF.

This clonotype was seen a few times. This chain joins TRBV20-1 and TRBJ1-1; 10 bases are a match to TRBD1. The CDR3 extends over 13 amino acids. The junction had 3 bases not matched to a gene; V was cut back by 5 bases and J by 3 bases. The germline gives CDR1 DFQATT, CDR2 SNEGSKA (reference sequence). Here the CDR3 reads CSAAGTGDTEAFF. The CDR3 region has the DNA TGCAGTGCTGCCGGGACAGGGGACACTGAAGCTTTCTTT.

This clonotype was counted many times. The rearrangement links TRBV24-1 to TRBJ2-3; D might be TRBD1 (5 bases). V was trimmed by 4 bases and J by 3 bases, leaving 10 bases between them. The CDR3 extends over 14 amino acids. Germline lookup yields CDR1 KGHDR and CDR2 SFDVKD. CDR3 sequence: CATSDWGQTDTQYF. The CDR3 DNA reads TGTGCCACCAGTGACTGGGGCCAAACAGATACGCAGTATTTT.

This chain uses TRBV11-2 with TRBJ1-1; D remains unclear. Trimming left V 0 bases short and J 3 bases short, with 11 bases between. Germline CDR1 is SGHAT and CDR2 is FQNNGV. The CDR3 totals 15 residues. The CDR3 sequence: CASSLEWSSYTEAFF. The CDR3 DNA sequence: TGTGCCAGCAGCTTAGAGTGGAGTTCGTACACTGAAGCTTTCTTT.

This clonotype was recorded a few times. The chain recombines TRBV6-5 with TRBJ2-5; 8 positions agree with TRBD2. This CDR3 has 15 amino acids. Germline assignment: CDR1 MNHEY and CDR2 SVGAGI. Trimming removed 4 bases from V and 4 bases from J; junction bases left unmatched: 8. The CDR3 is CASSFGGGTGETQYF. The CDR3 DNA is TGTGCCAGCAGTTTCGGCGGGGGGACGGGAGAGACCCAGTACTTC.

The table lists this clonotype with a few counts. V and J are TRBV9 and TRBJ2-7; TRBD1 is a possible D gene (5 bases). The V gene lost 4 bases and the J gene lost 3 bases, with 20 bases spanning the gap. The germline gives CDR1 SGDLS, CDR2 YYNGEE. The CDR3 has 16 residues. This CDR3 is CASSPRVGVPLYEQYF. In DNA form, the CDR3 reads TGTGCCAGCAGCCCTAGGGTAGGGGTCCCCCTCTACGAGCAGTACTTC.

This clonotype has ten or more counts. CDR3 in amino acids: CASKGNEQFF. In DNA form, the CDR3 reads TGTGCCAGCAAGGGCAATGAGCAGTTCTTC. This chain connects TRBV2 to TRBJ2-1; D ambiguous. The V end lost 7 bases, the J end lost 6 bases, and 4 bases lay between the germline ends. Per germline, CDR1 SNHLY and CDR2 FYNNEI. The CDR3 totals 10 residues.

J is TRBJ2-7 and V is TRBV7-8, with 10 nucleotides matching TRBD2. Per the germline V gene, CDR1 is SGHVS and CDR2 is FQNEAQ. V was pared by 4 bases and J by 5 bases, with 11 bases of the junction left unmatched. The CDR3 is 16 amino acids. Here the CDR3 DNA reads TGTGCCAGCAGCTCCCTAGCGGGAGTTGGAGTAAACGAGCAGTACTTC. Translating gives CASSSLAGVGVNEQYF.

In this sample, this clonotype turned up a few times. V is TRBV4-1 and J is TRBJ2-3, with no clear D. The V gene's germline CDR1 is MGHRA and CDR2 YSYEKL. The CDR3 runs to 12 residues. The V gene lost 6 bases and the J gene lost 6 bases, with 10 bases spanning the gap. The CDR3 DNA sequence: TGCGCCAGCAGAACGGGCGTGGATACGCAGTATTTT. This sequence encodes CASRTGVDTQYF.

The V gene is TRBV27, the J gene TRBJ2-1; D ambiguous. The V and J ends lost 0 bases and 8 bases respectively, with 8 bases between them. Germline V gene data show CDR1 as MNHEY and CDR2 as SMNVEV (reference sequence). There are 13 residues in the CDR3. CDR3 nucleotides: TGTGCCAGCAGTTTATCGTTCAGGCATGAGCAGTTCTTC. It specifies CASSLSFRHEQFF.